The source of this TCR beta chain is a study of blood T cell repertoires in COVID-19. The repertoire was sequenced with immunoSEQ multiplex PCR; TCRdb's copy has only in-frame clones and lacks some. The top ten hold roughly a sixth of the sample, which has tens of thousands of clones, 82% seen once. V was trimmed by 5 bases and J by 6 bases, leaving 13 bases between them. This CDR3 spans 14 amino acids. CDR1 and CDR2 (germline): SGHNT, YENEEA. This chain links TRBV11-3 with TRBJ2-2; a weak D match, TRBD1 (5 bases). The sample consisted of peripheral blood. The receptor's source is a human donor in a cohort sampled during active COVID-19. This CDR3 is CASSQSAGSGELFF. The CDR3 DNA reads as TGTGCCAGCAGCCAGAGTGCAGGGTCCGGGGAGCTGTTTTTT.